This TCR beta chain was identified in a study of CD8 T cells in ankylosing spondylitis. Scientists made TCR beta libraries using quantitative 5'-RACE with molecular barcodes. One entry per CDR3 protein, called by TCRdb with MiXCR from the 5' RACE reads. The sample yields under 300,000 distinct CDR3 sequences, around 9.1% seen once. Germline values: CDR1 SGHKS, CDR2 YYEKEE (reference sequence). The CDR3 totals 17 residues. V lost 2 bases to trimming and J lost 1 base; unmatched junction nucleotides: 4. This clonotype was seen at least ten times. Its antigen is unknown. Study-wide points: Reportedly, significant enrichment of disease-linked clones occurred in matched ankylosing spondylitis synovial fluid. Prior literature has documented some motif variants in synovial fluid and blood from reactive arthritis.

The chain recombines TRBV5-5 with TRBJ2-6, with 9 bases lining up with TRBD1. The source of this sequence is a male donor with ankylosing spondylitis or in good health (not recorded which). Sequenced: blood, either unsorted or a sorted T cell fraction (not recorded which). This chain's CDR3 is CASSFWTGESGANVLTF. Here the CDR3 DNA reads TGTGCCAGCAGCTTCTGGACAGGGGAATCTGGGGCCAACGTCCTGACTTTC.